The 9 T cell receptor beta chains below all came from one sample that was sequenced in a study of blood T cell repertoires in COVID-19. Data came from immunoSEQ multiplex PCR; TCRdb stores just in-frame clones and leaves some out. The data contain some 90,000 clones, roughly 83% of them singletons. The sequenced material came from peripheral blood. The receptors shown here come from a human donor in a cohort sampled during active COVID-19.

This clone was observed once. V and J are TRBV20-1 and TRBJ1-1; 10 nucleotides match TRBD1. V lost 3 bases and J lost 0; bases outside the gene matches: 4. Germline V CDR1 and CDR2: DFQATT, SNEGSKA (reference sequence). The CDR3 consists of 15 residues. DNA of the CDR3: TGCAGTGCTAGTGGGACAGGGGCGATGAACACTGAAGCTTTCTTT. It specifies CSASGTGAMNTEAFF.

The CDR3 sequence is CASSQKRDTGGGNTIYF. CDR3 nucleotide sequence: TGTGCCAGCAGCCAAAAAAGGGACACCGGTGGAGGAAACACCATATATTTT. The genes are TRBV3-1 (or the pseudogene TRBV3-2) and TRBJ1-3, with D perhaps TRBD1 (6 bases). V lost 2 bases to trimming and J lost 4 bases, with 18 bases between them. Germline CDR1 is LGHDT and CDR2 is YNNKEL (reference sequence). The CDR3 runs to 17 residues.

V is TRBV19 and J is TRBJ2-7, with a tentative D call TRBD1 (5 bases). The CDR3 extends over 13 amino acids. CDR1 and CDR2 from the germline V gene are LNHDA and SQIVND (reference sequence). The V end was cut by 6 bases, the J end by 7 bases, with 16 bases between. CDR3 protein: CASSRQTYGEQYF. DNA of the CDR3: TGTGCCAGTAGCCGACAGACCTACGGAGAGCAGTACTTC.

The table lists this clone with a count of one. The rearrangement joins TRBV7-8 to TRBJ1-5; D is unresolved. Germline CDR1 is SGHVS and CDR2 is FQNEAQ. V shed 2 bases and J shed 0 bases, with 8 bases lying between them. The CDR3 has 15 amino acids. The CDR3 protein is CASSLLGDSNQPQHF. In nucleotides, the CDR3 is TGTGCCAGCAGCTTACTCGGGGATAGCAATCAGCCCCAGCATTTT.

The chain has TRBV4-2 and TRBJ2-4; a possible D gene is TRBD2 (7 bases). The V end was cut by 1 base, the J end by 7 bases, with 14 bases between. The CDR3 consists of 15 residues. Germline assignment: CDR1 LGHNA and CDR2 YNFKEQ. The CDR3 DNA reads as TGTGCCAGCAGCCAAGTTACGGGGGGCTCGAACATTCAGTACTTC. Translation: CASSQVTGGSNIQYF.

The V call is TRBV2, the J call TRBJ2-7, with TRBD1 matching 7 bases. Germline CDR1 reads SNHLY; CDR2 reads FYNNEI. V was clipped by 6 bases and J by 5 bases; unmatched bases: 10. The CDR3 runs to 14 residues. The CDR3: CASSVRQGWDEQYF. CDR3 DNA sequence: TGTGCCAGCAGCGTTCGACAGGGATGGGACGAGCAGTACTTC. The complete variable domain, with remaining parts taken from reference TRBV2 and TRBJ2-7, reads EPEVTQTPSHQVTQMGQEVILRCVPISNHLYFYWYRQILGQKVEFLVSFYNNEISEKSEIFDDQFSVERPDGSNFTLKIRSTKLEDSAMYFCASSVRQGWDEQYFGPGTRLTVT.

This clone has more than one count but fewer than ten. V gene TRBV30 combines with J gene TRBJ1-6; TRBD1 agrees at 10 bases. The V and J ends lost 5 bases and 8 bases, in that order; junction bases with no gene match: 6. This CDR3 is 14 amino acids long. CDR1 is GTSNPN, CDR2 SVGIG, per germline (reference sequence). The CDR3 is CAWVRDRGYSPLHF. The CDR3 DNA follows: TGTGCCTGGGTCCGGGACAGGGGATATTCACCCCTCCACTTT.

This rearrangement joins TRBV2 to TRBJ1-2; unclear D gene. The CDR3 has 15 residues. CDR1 is SNHLY, CDR2 FYNNEI, per germline. V was pared by 4 bases and J by 10 bases, with 22 bases between. Here the CDR3 reads CASSVAHSRGGDYTF. CDR3 nucleotides: TGTGCCAGCAGTGTTGCACATTCTCGTGGCGGCGACTACACCTTC.

The V call is TRBV5-4, the J call TRBJ1-3, with 7 bases matching TRBD1. Germline V CDR1 and CDR2: SGHNT, YYREEE (reference sequence). The CDR3 has 16 residues. V shed 4 bases and J 0 bases; nucleotides not matched to a gene: 7. The CDR3 sequence is CASSMGGGASGNTIYF. CDR3 bases: TGTGCCAGCAGCATGGGAGGGGGCGCCTCTGGAAACACCATATATTTT.